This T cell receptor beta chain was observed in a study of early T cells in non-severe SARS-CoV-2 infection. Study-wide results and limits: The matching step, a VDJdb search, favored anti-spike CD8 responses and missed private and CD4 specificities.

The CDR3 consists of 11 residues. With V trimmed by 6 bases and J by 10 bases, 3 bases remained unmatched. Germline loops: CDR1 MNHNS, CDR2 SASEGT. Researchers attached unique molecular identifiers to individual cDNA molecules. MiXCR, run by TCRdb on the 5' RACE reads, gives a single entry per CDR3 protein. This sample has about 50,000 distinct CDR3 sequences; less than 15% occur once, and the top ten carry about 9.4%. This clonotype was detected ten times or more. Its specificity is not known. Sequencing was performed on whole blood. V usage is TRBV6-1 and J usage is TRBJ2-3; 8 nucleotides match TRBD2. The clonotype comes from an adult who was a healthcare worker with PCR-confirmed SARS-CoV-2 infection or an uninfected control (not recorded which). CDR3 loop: CASRGLAAQYF. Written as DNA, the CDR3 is TGTGCCAGCAGAGGACTAGCTGCGCAGTATTTT.